The sequence of this TCR beta chain was determined in a study of shared clonotypes between healthy human individuals. Broader study findings: The naive CD4 repertoires of several donors were compared, and around 4.9% of clonotypes were shared.

About this clone: Its antigen is still unknown.

Germline lookup yields CDR1 MDHEN and CDR2 SYDVKM. The CDR3 spans 14 residues. V was shortened by 1 base and J by 5 bases, with 11 bases between the two germline ends. TCRdb's copy holds only in-frame clones and misses some; the assay was immunoSEQ multiplex PCR. This sample yields approximately 2,000,000 clones, of which 92% are seen a single time; 0.37% belongs to the top ten. It was into CD45RA+ naive and CD45RA-negative memory subsets that the CD4+ cells were split. Sequences were obtained from naive CD4+ T cells from PBMCs. As to subset: CD45RA+ positively selected. The V and J genes are TRBV28 and TRBJ1-1, with D possibly being TRBD1 (6 bases). The sequence derives from a man aged 18-30 years in good health. Some clones in this sample may be carry-over from other donors' samples. As DNA, the CDR3 is TGTGCCAGCAGTTTATTACAGGGTCGGACTGAAGCTTTCTTT. This encodes CASSLLQGRTEAFF.